This TCR beta chain emerged from a study of regulatory dendritic cells for organ transplantation. Study-wide points: Mature dendritic cells appeared to drive more memory CD8+ clonal expansion than regulatory ones. The most alloreactive TCR clonotypes were found in resting memory CD8+ cells.

With respect to this clone: Its specificity is not known.

Profiled with immunoSEQ multiplex PCR; TCRdb holds only in-frame clones, not every one. The sample includes about 3,500 clones, roughly three fifths of them seen just once. J lost 2 bases, V lost 4 bases, and 5 bases had no gene match. This CDR3 is built from 14 residues. From germline, CDR1 is SGHDT and CDR2 YYEEEE. Allogeneic regulatory or mature dendritic cells were co-cultured for less than six days with CFSE-labeled sorted T cells at 1:10. The TCR was taken from a human donor in good health. The sequenced material came from memory CD8+ T cells from blood cultured with dendritic cells. Subset specified: CD45RO+ memory T cells. The chain combines TRBV5-6 with TRBJ1-2, with 7 nucleotides matching TRBD1. The CDR3 sequence: CASSLPQGNYGYTF. For the CDR3, the DNA is TGTGCCAGCAGCCTTCCACAGGGGAACTATGGCTACACCTTC.